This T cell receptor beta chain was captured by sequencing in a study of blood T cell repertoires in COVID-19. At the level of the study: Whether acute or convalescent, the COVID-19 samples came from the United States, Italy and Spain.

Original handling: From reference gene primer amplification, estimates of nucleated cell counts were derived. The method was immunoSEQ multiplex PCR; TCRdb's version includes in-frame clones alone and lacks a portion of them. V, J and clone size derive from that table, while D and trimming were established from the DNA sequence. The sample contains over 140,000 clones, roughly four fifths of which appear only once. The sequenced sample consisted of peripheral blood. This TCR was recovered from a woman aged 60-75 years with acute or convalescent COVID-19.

The chain's CDR3 is CASSYRASGIDEQFF. The CDR3 DNA is TGTGCCAGCAGTTACCGGGCTAGCGGGATAGATGAGCAGTTCTTC. The chain carries TRBV6-5 and TRBJ2-1, with 9 bases identical to TRBD2. CDR3 length: 15 amino acids. J gave up 8 bases and V 2 bases, and 7 bases lay outside the gene matches. CDR1 is MNHEY and CDR2 is SVGAGI in the germline V gene.